The 10 T cell receptor beta chains given below trace back to one sample, sequenced in a study of T cells in Graves' hyperthyroidism and ophthalmopathy. Using RNA transcripts as the source, TCR beta CDR3 regions were amplified. The study used the HTBI primer set for a first-round RT-PCR of the TCR CDR3. Using its own MiXCR run on the multiplex PCR reads, TCRdb lists one record per CDR3 protein. This table holds about 400,000 distinct CDR3 sequences, 15% found once. Input material: blood. The receptor source for this set is a woman in her fifties or sixties with Graves' ophthalmopathy.

This clonotype was seen ten or more times. V usage is TRBV3-1 and J usage is TRBJ2-5; a possible D gene is TRBD2 (6 bases). This CDR3 comprises 14 residues. The V gene lost 1 base and the J gene lost 0 bases, with 6 bases spanning the gap. CDR1 is LGHDT and CDR2 is YNNKEL in the germline V gene (reference sequence). CDR3 amino acids: CASSQGDYQETQYF. Written as DNA, the CDR3 is TGTGCCAGCAGCCAAGGGGACTACCAAGAGACCCAGTACTTC.

This clonotype was detected ten times or more. V usage is TRBV27 and J usage is TRBJ2-3; 7 nucleotides align to TRBD2. The CDR3 sequence is 13 residues long. The V segment lost 10 bases and the J segment 0 bases; nucleotides outside the gene matches: 4. Germline-derived CDR1 and CDR2 are MNHEY and SMNVEV (reference sequence). CDR3: CATKGGSTDTQYF. CDR3 coding DNA: TGTGCCACCAAGGGAGGGAGCACAGATACGCAGTATTTT.

This clonotype was seen repeatedly, ten times or more. The V gene is TRBV12-3 or TRBV12-4, the J gene TRBJ2-1, with D possibly being TRBD1 or TRBD2 (6 bases each). CDR3 length: 16 amino acids. Deletions cut 2 bases from V and 4 bases from J, with 15 bases between. This chain's CDR3 is CASSLPSAGQYNEQFF. CDR3 DNA: TGTGCCAGCAGTTTACCCTCGGCGGGACAATACAATGAGCAGTTCTTC.

This clonotype was detected a few times. The genes are TRBV4-1 and TRBJ2-1; 9 bases align to TRBD2. Germline V gene sequence: CDR1 MGHRA, CDR2 YSYEKL. The CDR3 consists of 16 residues. The ends lost 0 bases at V and 4 bases at J; junction bases unmatched: 4. The CDR3: CASSQDIAGVYNEQFF. The CDR3 DNA reads as TGCGCCAGCAGCCAAGATATAGCGGGAGTTTACAATGAGCAGTTCTTC.

V is TRBV29-1 and J is TRBJ1-3; the match to TRBD1 covers 7 bases. The CDR3 is 16 residues long. Trimming removed 3 bases from V and 0 bases from J; junction bases left unmatched: 8. Germline lookup yields CDR1 SQVTM and CDR2 ANQGSEA. This CDR3 reads CSVEETGILSGNTIYF. The CDR3, as DNA: TGCAGCGTTGAGGAGACAGGGATACTCTCTGGAAACACCATATATTTT. The full variable domain, in which reference TRBV29-1 and TRBJ1-3 provide the parts outside the CDR3, is SAVISQKPSRDICQRGTSLTIQCQVDSQVTMMFWYRQQPGQSLTLIATANQGSEATYESGFVIDKFPISRPNLTFSTLTVSNMSPEDSSIYLCSVEETGILSGNTIYFGEGSWLTVV.

This chain joins TRBV28 and TRBJ2-3; perhaps TRBD2 as D (5 bases). The germline gives CDR1 MDHEN, CDR2 SYDVKM. V was clipped by 5 bases and J by 2 bases, with 14 bases between them. The CDR3 totals 15 residues. CDR3 coding DNA: TGTGCCAGCAGTCTCCGGGGTAGGGCCACAGATACGCAGTATTTT. Protein: CASSLRGRATDTQYF.

The chain combines TRBV7-8 with TRBJ2-7; D gene uncertain. V shed 4 bases and J shed 0 bases, with 7 bases lying between them. This CDR3 region has 13 residues. CDR1 and CDR2 from the germline V gene are SGHVS and FQNEAQ. The CDR3 sequence is CASSSRASYEQYF. The CDR3 DNA follows: TGTGCCAGCAGCTCTCGGGCCTCCTACGAGCAGTACTTC.

In its sample, this clonotype was seen many times. The gene calls are TRBV18 and TRBJ2-3; TRBD2 matches at 7 bases. This CDR3 region has 16 residues. CDR1 and CDR2 from the germline V gene are KGHSH and LQKENI. V dropped 1 base and J dropped 1; count of bases not matched to a gene: 5. The CDR3 sequence: CASSPLGGSRTDTQYF. The CDR3 nucleotides are TGTGCCAGCTCACCACTCGGCGGGAGCCGCACAGATACGCAGTATTTT.

This clonotype was counted ten times or more. This rearrangement joins TRBV24-1 to TRBJ2-7; maybe TRBD2 (5 bases). Between the trimmed V and J ends, which lost 7 bases and 0 bases, there was a span of 9 bases. There are 13 residues in the CDR3. Germline V gene lookup returns CDR1 KGHDR and CDR2 SFDVKD. The CDR3 loop reads CATRRGSSYEQYF. Written as DNA, the CDR3 is TGTGCCACCAGACGAGGGAGCTCCTACGAGCAGTACTTC.

The chain combines TRBV12-3 or TRBV12-4 with TRBJ2-6; 7 bases match TRBD2. V shed 3 bases and J 0 bases; nucleotides not matched to a gene: 2. CDR3 length: 16 residues. Here the CDR3 DNA reads TGTGCCAGCAGTTTGGGAGGGCCCTCTGGGGCCAACGTCCTGACTTTC. Encoded protein: CASSLGGPSGANVLTF.